These T cell receptor beta chains were read from a single sample in a study of blood T cell repertoires in COVID-19. Clones were read by immunoSEQ multiplex PCR, and TCRdb kept only the in-frame ones, dropping some. The data contain 35,000 to 55,000 clones, roughly 81% of them seen just once; the ten biggest clones take up about 13%. The sequenced sample was peripheral blood. The origin of the receptors is a woman aged 70 to 79 in a cohort sampled during active COVID-19. Each CDR3 is given with its conserved first and last residue. The D gene is left open where the match is weak. A row's size may be missing; if present it is once, few, many or a size class.

v_gene,j_gene,d_gene,abundance,CDR3nt,CDR3aa
TRBV19,TRBJ1-5,NA,NA,TGTGCCAGTAGTCCCCCCCGGGACTATGGTCAGCCCCAGCATTTT,CASSPPRDYGQPQHF
TRBV11-2,TRBJ2-3,NA,NA,TGTGCCAGCAGCTTGAAGGCGGGTTATACAGATACGCAGTATTTT,CASSLKAGYTDTQYF
TRBV7-6,TRBJ2-1,TRBD2,NA,TGTGCCAGCAGCTTAGGGCTAGCGGGAGTTCGAAATGAGCAGTTCTTC,CASSLGLAGVRNEQFF
TRBV2,TRBJ2-2,TRBD1,NA,TGTGCCAGCGGGGACAGCTCCCCTAGTTTGTTTGCCGGGGAGCTGTTTTTT,CASGDSSPSLFAGELFF
TRBV24-1,TRBJ2-6,TRBD2,NA,TGTGCCACCAGTACCAGCGGGAGGGCTGGGGCCAACGTCCTGACTTTC,CATSTSGRAGANVLTF
TRBV10-3,TRBJ2-3,TRBD2,NA,TGTGCCATCAGTGGGACTAGCGGGAATGCAGATACGCAGTATTTT,CAISGTSGNADTQYF
TRBV4-3,TRBJ1-1,NA,NA,TGCGCCAGCAGCCCCCAGTCAGGGGCCAACACTGAAGCTTTCTTT,CASSPQSGANTEAFF
TRBV28,TRBJ2-3,TRBD2,NA,TGTGCCAGCAGCCTGACTAGCGGGACTCCCCTAGGGACGCAGTATTTT,CASSLTSGTPLGTQYF
TRBV3-1/TRBV3-2,TRBJ1-1,NA,NA,TGTGCCAGCAGCCAAGGTGGTTCTGGGGCTTACACTGAAGCTTTCTTT,CASSQGGSGAYTEAFF
TRBV7-6,TRBJ1-4,NA,NA,TGTGCCAGCAGCTTAGGGGAGGTCCGAGGCGAAAAACTGTTTTTT,CASSLGEVRGEKLFF
TRBV28,TRBJ1-2,TRBD1,NA,TGTGCCAGCAGTCTATATGACAGGGTGGGAGGCTACACCTTC,CASSLYDRVGGYTF
TRBV20-1,TRBJ1-1,TRBD1,few,TGCAGTGCTAGTCAGGGGGCGCGCACTGAAGCTTTCTTT,CSASQGARTEAFF
TRBV5-4,TRBJ1-1,NA,few,TGTGCCAGCAGCTTGTTCGTCGGGGGGCCTGGGGACACTGAAGCTTTCTTT,CASSLFVGGPGDTEAFF
TRBV28,TRBJ2-7,TRBD1,NA,TGTGCCAGCAAAAATCCGGGACAGGGGGCGGTCTACGAGCAGTACTTC,CASKNPGQGAVYEQYF
TRBV28,TRBJ2-7,NA,NA,TGTGCCAGCAGAAACCAGGGGTCGAGCTACGAGCAGTACTTC,CASRNQGSSYEQYF
TRBV28,TRBJ1-1,NA,NA,TGTGCCAGCAGTCAAACCGGTCGACTTTTTGAAGCTTTCTTT,CASSQTGRLFEAFF
TRBV30,TRBJ2-7,TRBD2,NA,TGTGCCTCGACTAGCAGCTCCTACGAGCAGTACTTC,CASTSSSYEQYF
TRBV19,TRBJ2-1,NA,once,TGTGCCAGTAGTATTCAAGCTAGCGAAGTATACAATGAGCAGTTCTTC,CASSIQASEVYNEQFF
TRBV4-1,TRBJ2-5,NA,NA,TGCGCCAGCAGCCAAGGGCCGATAGCGCAAGAGACCCAGTACTTC,CASSQGPIAQETQYF
TRBV9,TRBJ2-3,NA,NA,TGTGCCAGCAGCCCCCGCGAATTGGCGGGAAGGGGCACAGATACGCAGTATTTT,CASSPRELAGRGTDTQYF
TRBV28,TRBJ2-7,TRBD2,NA,TGTGCCAGCAGTCCCCTGCGGGAGGCTTACGAGCAGTACTTC,CASSPLREAYEQYF
TRBV29-1,TRBJ2-2,NA,few,TGCAGCGTTGAGTCCGGGGAATCGAACACCGGGGAGCTGTTTTTT,CSVESGESNTGELFF
TRBV30,TRBJ1-2,NA,NA,TGTACCTCCACCAGAAATGGCTACACCTTC,CTSTRNGYTF
TRBV28,TRBJ2-3,TRBD2,NA,TGTGCCAGCAGTTGGGGACTAGCGGGAGGCACAGATACGCAGTATTTT,CASSWGLAGGTDTQYF
TRBV19,TRBJ2-5,NA,NA,TGTGCCAGTAGCGTAGGAGGGGTGAACCAAGAGACCCAGTACTTC,CASSVGGVNQETQYF
TRBV29-1,TRBJ2-1,NA,NA,TGCAGCGTTGTCCCAACAGGGAATGAGCAGTTCTTC,CSVVPTGNEQFF
TRBV18,TRBJ1-3,NA,NA,TGTGCCAGCTCCGATCAGCAGGGAACCCAAAACACCATATATTTT,CASSDQQGTQNTIYF
TRBV5-1,TRBJ2-1,TRBD2,NA,TGCGCCAGCAGCAGTAGCGGGCTCTCCTACAATGAGCAGTTCTTC,CASSSSGLSYNEQFF
TRBV2,TRBJ2-1,NA,NA,TGTGCCAGCAGTCCGCGGGGTTCCCTAAGCAATGAGCAGTTCTTC,CASSPRGSLSNEQFF
TRBV5-6,TRBJ2-2,TRBD2,medium-sized,TGTGCCAGCAGCCCTGGACTAGCGGGAAGGGGGAGCGGGGAGCTGTTTTTT,CASSPGLAGRGSGELFF
TRBV29-1,TRBJ2-5,NA,once,TGCGCGGATATAGCGTCGGGAGAGACCCAGTACTTC,CADIASGETQYF
TRBV2,TRBJ2-5,NA,NA,TGTGCCAGCAGTTTAGGGGCCCAGTACTTC,CASSLGAQYF
TRBV6-6,TRBJ2-7,TRBD2,NA,TGTGCCAGCAGTACACCCGGGACTAGTAATCCCTACGAGCAGTACTTC,CASSTPGTSNPYEQYF
TRBV28,TRBJ1-1,TRBD1,NA,TGTGCCAGCAGCGTCATCTGGACAGGGCTGAACACTGAAGCTTTCTTT,CASSVIWTGLNTEAFF
TRBV7-6,TRBJ1-2,NA,few,TGTGCCAGCAGCCCCCAGTATGGGGGGATTTATGGCTACACCTTC,CASSPQYGGIYGYTF
TRBV3-1/TRBV3-2,TRBJ2-1,NA,NA,TGTGCCAGCAGCCAAGAGAGCCGGGGAAATGAGCAGTTCTTC,CASSQESRGNEQFF
TRBV18,TRBJ1-2,NA,NA,TGTGCCCGCTGGGGGGGGCTTCACTATGGCTACACCTTC,CARWGGLHYGYTF
TRBV2,TRBJ2-1,TRBD2,NA,TGTGCCACCACGAGACCTAGCGGTTACAATGAGCAGTTCTTC,CATTRPSGYNEQFF
TRBV7-9,TRBJ2-7,TRBD1,NA,TGTGCCAGCAGCTCGGGACAGGGGATCTCCTACGAGCAGTACTTC,CASSSGQGISYEQYF